These T cell receptor beta chains were read from a single sample in a study of response to subunit inactivated influenza vaccine. MiXCR, run by TCRdb on the RT-PCR reads, gives a single entry per CDR3 protein. The sample includes some 500,000 distinct CDR3 sequences, 25% seen only once; the top ten take 1.5% to 2%. Sequenced material: CD4+ T cells sorted from PBMCs, taken less than 6 days after vaccination. The receptors derive from a man over 45 who received an inactivated influenza vaccine. The CDR3 runs from the conserved cysteine through the conserved F or W. The order of the fields is V gene, clone size, J gene, D gene, CDR3 DNA, CDR3 protein. The D gene is left open where the match is weak. Rows may omit the clone size; those that give it use once, few, many or a size class.

V gene: TRBV15
clone size: -
J gene: TRBJ2-7
D gene: -
CDR3 DNA: TGTGCCACCAGCAGACTTCCCCCCGGCAGTCCGACCTACGAGCAGTACTTC
CDR3 protein: CATSRLPPGSPTYEQYF

V gene: TRBV12-3/TRBV12-4
clone size: -
J gene: TRBJ2-5
D gene: -
CDR3 DNA: TGTGCCAGCAGTTTAGGTTTTAATGGAGGGATTGGGAAAGAGACCCAGTACTTC
CDR3 protein: CASSLGFNGGIGKETQYF

V gene: TRBV7-2
clone size: -
J gene: TRBJ1-1
D gene: -
CDR3 DNA: TGTGCCAGCACCCCTGGGGGCTCGAACACTGAAGCTTTCTTT
CDR3 protein: CASTPGGSNTEAFF

V gene: TRBV15
clone size: -
J gene: TRBJ1-5
D gene: TRBD1
CDR3 DNA: TGTGCCACCAGCAGAGCCAGGGGGTATAATCAGCCCCAGCATTTT
CDR3 protein: CATSRARGYNQPQHF

V gene: TRBV6-1
clone size: -
J gene: TRBJ1-2
D gene: -
CDR3 DNA: TGTGCCAGCAGCACCATCCAGAGTAACTATGGCTACACCTTC
CDR3 protein: CASSTIQSNYGYTF

V gene: TRBV2
clone size: -
J gene: TRBJ2-1
D gene: TRBD2
CDR3 DNA: TGTGCCAGCAGAGCGGGACCCCCGTCTGGGTTGCAGTTCTTC
CDR3 protein: CASRAGPPSGLQFF

V gene: TRBV28
clone size: -
J gene: TRBJ2-2
D gene: -
CDR3 DNA: TGTGCCAGCAGTTTAGGTCGCAGGAACACCGGGGAGCTGTTTTTT
CDR3 protein: CASSLGRRNTGELFF

V gene: TRBV10-2
clone size: few
J gene: TRBJ1-2
D gene: -
CDR3 DNA: TGCGCCAGCAGGGTCCCGGAAGGAGGCTACTATGGCTACACCTTC
CDR3 protein: CASRVPEGGYYGYTF

V gene: TRBV24-1
clone size: -
J gene: TRBJ2-2
D gene: TRBD1
CDR3 DNA: TGTGCCACCAGTGATCCTTCGACAGGGGTGCCCGGGGAGCTGTTTTTT
CDR3 protein: CATSDPSTGVPGELFF

V gene: TRBV5-1
clone size: few
J gene: TRBJ2-2
D gene: TRBD1
CDR3 DNA: TGCGCCAGCAGCTTGGCCCGACAGGGGGGCACCGGGGAGCTGTTTTTT
CDR3 protein: CASSLARQGGTGELFF

V gene: TRBV5-1
clone size: few
J gene: TRBJ1-1
D gene: TRBD1
CDR3 DNA: TGCGCCAGCAGCTTGGTCCCGGGACAGGGAGGGAACACTGAAGCTTTCTTT
CDR3 protein: CASSLVPGQGGNTEAFF

V gene: TRBV6-5
clone size: few
J gene: TRBJ1-2
D gene: TRBD1
CDR3 DNA: TGTGCCAGCAGTCTACGACAGGGTACCTATGGCTACACCTTC
CDR3 protein: CASSLRQGTYGYTF

V gene: TRBV20-1
clone size: few
J gene: TRBJ2-3
D gene: TRBD2
CDR3 DNA: TGCAGTGCCGGACTAGCGGGGGTTTTGACAGATACGCAGTATTTT
CDR3 protein: CSAGLAGVLTDTQYF

V gene: TRBV6-1
clone size: -
J gene: TRBJ1-1
D gene: -
CDR3 DNA: TGTGCCAGCAGAAGCGCAAGGTTGAACACTGAAGCTTTCTTT
CDR3 protein: CASRSARLNTEAFF

V gene: TRBV5-1
clone size: few
J gene: TRBJ2-7
D gene: TRBD2
CDR3 DNA: TGCGCCAGCAGCTTGGTGACTAGCGGGAGGGGTGAGCAGTACTTC
CDR3 protein: CASSLVTSGRGEQYF

V gene: TRBV6-5
clone size: -
J gene: TRBJ1-1
D gene: TRBD1
CDR3 DNA: TGTGCCAGCAGTTACCGCCGGACAGGGCTGGCTGAAGCTTTCTTT
CDR3 protein: CASSYRRTGLAEAFF

V gene: TRBV15
clone size: -
J gene: TRBJ2-1
D gene: -
CDR3 DNA: TGTGCCACCACCGTCCAGGGGGGAGACAATGAGCAGTTCTTC
CDR3 protein: CATTVQGGDNEQFF

V gene: TRBV30
clone size: -
J gene: TRBJ2-1
D gene: -
CDR3 DNA: TGTGCCTGGAGTGTAGGGCATCCCCCCGATGAGCAGTTCTTC
CDR3 protein: CAWSVGHPPDEQFF

V gene: TRBV12-3/TRBV12-4
clone size: few
J gene: TRBJ2-2
D gene: -
CDR3 DNA: TGTGCCAGCAGATCCCCATCAATCGGCCCCGGGGAGCTGTTTTTT
CDR3 protein: CASRSPSIGPGELFF

V gene: TRBV18
clone size: few
J gene: TRBJ2-5
D gene: -
CDR3 DNA: TGTGCCAGCTCACCGAGGGTGGGACATACCCAAGAGACCCAGTACTTC
CDR3 protein: CASSPRVGHTQETQYF

V gene: TRBV9
clone size: -
J gene: TRBJ2-2
D gene: -
CDR3 DNA: TGTGCCAGCAGCGTGGGCGGGACAGCGTACACCGGGGAGCTGTTTTTT
CDR3 protein: CASSVGGTAYTGELFF

V gene: TRBV4-1
clone size: -
J gene: TRBJ2-5
D gene: -
CDR3 DNA: TGCGCCAGCAGCCAACAGACAGGGGAGGGAGAGACCCAGTACTTC
CDR3 protein: CASSQQTGEGETQYF

V gene: TRBV5-4
clone size: -
J gene: TRBJ2-2
D gene: TRBD2
CDR3 DNA: TGTGCCAGCAGCTTGGTCAGCGGGAGGGCCAGGACCGGGGAGCTGTTTTTT
CDR3 protein: CASSLVSGRARTGELFF

V gene: TRBV7-9
clone size: few
J gene: TRBJ2-5
D gene: -
CDR3 DNA: TGTGCCAGCAGCTTAGAGGTCGTGGAGACCCAGTACTTC
CDR3 protein: CASSLEVVETQYF

V gene: TRBV5-6
clone size: few
J gene: TRBJ1-4
D gene: -
CDR3 DNA: TGTGCCAGCAGCTTGGGGCAGACTTTAGGTGAAAAACTGTTTTTT
CDR3 protein: CASSLGQTLGEKLFF

V gene: TRBV7-2
clone size: few
J gene: TRBJ2-7
D gene: -
CDR3 DNA: TGTGCCAGCAGCTTAGGGACAGATCCTTCCTACGAGCAGTACTTC
CDR3 protein: CASSLGTDPSYEQYF

V gene: TRBV12-3/TRBV12-4
clone size: -
J gene: TRBJ2-1
D gene: TRBD2
CDR3 DNA: TGTGCCAGCAGTTTACAGACTAGCGGGAACAATGAGCAGTTCTTC
CDR3 protein: CASSLQTSGNNEQFF

V gene: TRBV20-1
clone size: few
J gene: TRBJ1-2
D gene: -
CDR3 DNA: TGCAGTGCTAGAGAACCGGGACCGGGCTTGGCCTTC
CDR3 protein: CSAREPGPGLAF

V gene: TRBV6-2/TRBV6-3
clone size: many
J gene: TRBJ2-7
D gene: -
CDR3 DNA: TGTGCCAGCAGCTCCAGGGTTTCCTACGAGCAGTACTTC
CDR3 protein: CASSSRVSYEQYF

V gene: TRBV5-1
clone size: -
J gene: TRBJ2-5
D gene: TRBD1
CDR3 DNA: TGCGCCAGCAGCCGAGGGACAGGGTGGTCCTTAGAGACCCAGTACTTC
CDR3 protein: CASSRGTGWSLETQYF

V gene: TRBV7-2
clone size: -
J gene: TRBJ1-5
D gene: -
CDR3 DNA: TGTGCCAGCAGCCTAACCCAGGGCAGGGGTCAGCCCCAGCATTTT
CDR3 protein: CASSLTQGRGQPQHF

V gene: TRBV5-1
clone size: few
J gene: TRBJ2-1
D gene: TRBD1
CDR3 DNA: TGCGCCAGCAGCTTGGTCGGGACAGGAGACAATGAGCAGTTCTTC
CDR3 protein: CASSLVGTGDNEQFF

V gene: TRBV27
clone size: -
J gene: TRBJ1-1
D gene: -
CDR3 DNA: TGTGCCAGCAGTTTTCAGCCTCCGGAAGCTTTCTTT
CDR3 protein: CASSFQPPEAFF

V gene: TRBV6-2/TRBV6-3
clone size: -
J gene: TRBJ1-1
D gene: -
CDR3 DNA: TGTGCCAGCAGTTACAAACAGGGAAGGGAGGCTTTCTTT
CDR3 protein: CASSYKQGREAFF

V gene: TRBV5-6
clone size: many
J gene: TRBJ1-1
D gene: -
CDR3 DNA: TGTGCCAGCAGCTTGGTTCGCCTGGGGACTGAAGCTTTCTTT
CDR3 protein: CASSLVRLGTEAFF

V gene: TRBV20-1
clone size: few
J gene: TRBJ2-6
D gene: -
CDR3 DNA: TGCAGTGCTAGAGAGGGGAGCTCTGGGGCCAACGTCCTGACTTTC
CDR3 protein: CSAREGSSGANVLTF

V gene: TRBV29-1
clone size: few
J gene: TRBJ2-2
D gene: -
CDR3 DNA: TGCAGCGTTGAAGAATTTCCGAACACCGGGGAGCTGTTTTTT
CDR3 protein: CSVEEFPNTGELFF

V gene: TRBV6-1
clone size: few
J gene: TRBJ1-2
D gene: TRBD1
CDR3 DNA: TGTGCCAGCAGGCTTCCAGGGGGCGGAGGCTACACCTTC
CDR3 protein: CASRLPGGGGYTF

V gene: TRBV6-2/TRBV6-3
clone size: -
J gene: TRBJ2-2
D gene: TRBD2
CDR3 DNA: TGTGCCAGCAGTCTAGCGGGGGGCCACACCGGGGAGCTGTTTTTT
CDR3 protein: CASSLAGGHTGELFF

V gene: TRBV4-3
clone size: once
J gene: TRBJ2-7
D gene: -
CDR3 DNA: TGCGCCAGCAGCCAAGAATTCCCAGGGATCTACGAGCAGTACTTC
CDR3 protein: CASSQEFPGIYEQYF

V gene: TRBV10-3
clone size: -
J gene: TRBJ2-7
D gene: TRBD2
CDR3 DNA: TGTGCCCATACTTGGCGGGAGGGCTACGAGCAGTACTTC
CDR3 protein: CAHTWREGYEQYF

V gene: TRBV10-3
clone size: -
J gene: TRBJ2-1
D gene: -
CDR3 DNA: TGTGCCATCAGTGAGTCGGTCAGGGACACTGAGCAGTTCTTC
CDR3 protein: CAISESVRDTEQFF

V gene: TRBV20-1
clone size: few
J gene: TRBJ1-3
D gene: -
CDR3 DNA: TGCAGTGCTAGAGATGGGACCGAGGTTCCTCCCGGAAACACCATATATTTT
CDR3 protein: CSARDGTEVPPGNTIYF

V gene: TRBV20-1
clone size: -
J gene: TRBJ2-5
D gene: -
CDR3 DNA: TGCAGTGCTCCCTTTAGGGGGCAAGAGACCCAGTACTTC
CDR3 protein: CSAPFRGQETQYF

V gene: TRBV6-2/TRBV6-3
clone size: -
J gene: TRBJ1-5
D gene: -
CDR3 DNA: TGTGCCAGCAGTTACGAAGTCAGCAATCAGCCCCAGCATTTT
CDR3 protein: CASSYEVSNQPQHF

V gene: TRBV6-5
clone size: many
J gene: TRBJ1-2
D gene: -
CDR3 DNA: TGTGCCAGCAGTTACCTACAGTCCGGCTATGGCTACACCTTC
CDR3 protein: CASSYLQSGYGYTF

V gene: TRBV7-2
clone size: -
J gene: TRBJ2-7
D gene: -
CDR3 DNA: TGTGCCAGCAGCCCCCGGGGGACGGGTGGCTCCTACGAGCAGTACTTC
CDR3 protein: CASSPRGTGGSYEQYF

V gene: TRBV20-1
clone size: few
J gene: TRBJ2-1
D gene: TRBD2
CDR3 DNA: TGCAGTGCAGGGGCGGCGGGAGTAAACAATGAGCAGTTCTTC
CDR3 protein: CSAGAAGVNNEQFF

V gene: TRBV29-1
clone size: -
J gene: TRBJ2-1
D gene: -
CDR3 DNA: TGCAGCGTTGTAGTAGCGGACTCCTACAATGAGCAGTTCTTC
CDR3 protein: CSVVVADSYNEQFF

V gene: TRBV7-2
clone size: -
J gene: TRBJ2-7
D gene: TRBD2
CDR3 DNA: TGTGCCAGCAGCTTAGTAGTCACGGGGGGCTACGAGCAGTACTTC
CDR3 protein: CASSLVVTGGYEQYF

V gene: TRBV7-8
clone size: -
J gene: TRBJ1-1
D gene: -
CDR3 DNA: TGTGCCAGCAGCTTACGGGGCTTCTCCAACAACGCTGAAGCTTTCTTT
CDR3 protein: CASSLRGFSNNAEAFF

V gene: TRBV5-1
clone size: -
J gene: TRBJ2-7
D gene: -
CDR3 DNA: TGCGCCAGCAGCTTGGGGGCGGCTTGGGGTGAGCAGTACTTC
CDR3 protein: CASSLGAAWGEQYF

V gene: TRBV20-1
clone size: -
J gene: TRBJ1-2
D gene: TRBD1
CDR3 DNA: TGCAGTGCTAGTGCCGGGACAGCTGTTCATCTTGGCTACACCTTC
CDR3 protein: CSASAGTAVHLGYTF

V gene: TRBV5-1
clone size: -
J gene: TRBJ1-4
D gene: -
CDR3 DNA: TGCGCCAGCAGCGTCGACAGGACTAATGAAAAACTGTTTTTT
CDR3 protein: CASSVDRTNEKLFF

V gene: TRBV20-1
clone size: -
J gene: TRBJ1-5
D gene: -
CDR3 DNA: TGCAGTGCTAGAGATCCGATATATAGCAATCAGCCCCAGCATTTT
CDR3 protein: CSARDPIYSNQPQHF